This T cell receptor (beta chain) was identified in a study of monozygotic twins with inflammatory bowel disease. Findings and limits, study-wide: Different T cell subtypes could not be distinguished. The inverse Simpson measure of TCRbeta diversity was lower in IBD patients than in healthy co-twins.

Using the 5' RACE reads, TCRdb records one entry per CDR3 protein without DNA. Found here are 300,000 to 400,000 distinct CDR3 sequences; the top ten clones hold just over 2.5%. Concerning this clonotype: The antigen is undetermined.

CDR3 size: 12 residues. In germline, CDR1 is SQVTM, CDR2 ANQGSEA. The receptor was isolated from a human donor with ulcerative colitis or Crohn's disease, or a healthy co-twin of an affected twin (not recorded which). The chain recombines TRBV29-1 with TRBJ2-1; TCRdb gives TRBD1 as the D gene, but with no DNA this cannot be confirmed. Input material: blood. The CDR3 loop reads CSVRQGYNEQFF.